This T cell receptor (beta chain) was sequenced in a study of beta chain features in type 1 diabetes. As for this clone: Its antigen remains unidentified.

CDR1 is SGHRS, CDR2 YFSETQ, per germline. The J segment lost 5 bases and the V segment lost 4 bases, leaving 6 bases of the junction unmatched. The CDR3 has 14 residues. The whole isolated RNA underwent reverse transcription, so sequencing captured expressed TCRB transcripts. About 4 million reads per sample were averaged for naive, central memory and regulatory samples. TCRdb's copy holds only in-frame clones and misses some; the assay was immunoSEQ multiplex PCR. The sample shows about 640,000 clones, over 10% of them seen only once. General observations from the study: When Type 1 diabetes patients were examined, their TCRB CDR3s proved moderately but significantly shorter in all four CD4+ subsets.

The sequencing input was naive CD4+ T cells from blood. The V gene is TRBV5-1, the J gene TRBJ2-7, with 10 bases that match TRBD1. The TCR comes from a man younger than 40 with type 1 diabetes. The CDR3 nucleotides are TGCGCCAGCAGCATAAGACAGGGGGCCCACGAGCAGTACTTC. This translates into CASSIRQGAHEQYF.